These 6 T cell receptor beta chains share one sample of origin, sequenced in a study of spatial heterogeneity in lung cancer. No antigen is known for these receptors. Study-wide results and caveats: In tumors, expanded intratumoral alpha and beta TCR counts tracked mutation counts.

Time point given: sample taken at primary tumor resection. TCRdb used MiXCR to reprocess the 5' RACE reads, holding one entry per CDR3 protein. The sample includes 20,000 to 25,000 distinct CDR3 sequences, over 2.5% of them seen just once. The sequenced sample was lung tumor tissue, obtained at surgery. The origin of the receptors is a male donor with early-stage non-small cell lung cancer.

This clonotype was counted at least ten times. The gene calls are TRBV12-3 or TRBV12-4 and TRBJ2-6; D unresolved. Trimming cost V 8 bases and J 0 bases, with 14 bases left between them. This CDR3 region has 16 residues. The CDR3 DNA sequence: TGTGCCAGCGGTGGTGGGTGGAGCTCTGGGGCCAACGTCCTGACTTTC. Residues: CASGGGWSSGANVLTF.

By sample fraction, this clonotype is medium-sized. The CDR3 reads CASRGGSGGQPQHF. DNA for the CDR3: TGTGCCAGCAGGGGGGGATCCGGTGGTCAGCCCCAGCATTTT. This chain connects TRBV2 to TRBJ1-5; D may be TRBD1 (5 bases). The CDR3 sequence is 14 residues long. Trimming cost V 6 bases and J 6 bases, with 15 bases left between them. The germline gives CDR1 SNHLY, CDR2 FYNNEI.

This clonotype occurred many times. The CDR3 DNA is TGCGCCAGCAGCCAACAGAAAGCGGGCTATGGCTACACCTTC. This translates into CASSQQKAGYGYTF. The chain couples TRBV4-1 to TRBJ1-2; D is ambiguous. V gave up 2 bases and J gave up 4 bases, with 11 bases separating them. The length of the CDR3 is 14 residues. Germline V lookup: CDR1 MGHRA, CDR2 YSYEKL.

The table lists this clonotype with many counts. V gene TRBV24-1 combines with J gene TRBJ1-1; D is undetermined. The CDR3 contains 15 residues. Trimming left V 9 bases short and J 0 bases short, with 16 bases between. CDR1 is KGHDR, CDR2 SFDVKD, per germline. The CDR3 nucleotides are TGTGCCACCCGACCATCGACCAGCATGAACACTGAAGCTTTCTTT. This translates into CATRPSTSMNTEAFF.

Many counts were recorded for this clonotype. V gene TRBV7-2 combines with J gene TRBJ1-1; a possible D gene is TRBD1 (5 bases). Germline lookup yields CDR1 SGHTA and CDR2 FQGNSA. The CDR3 sequence is 15 residues long. V lost 1 base and J lost 2, with 11 bases in between. In DNA form, the CDR3 reads TGTGCCAGCAGCTTAGTGGGGCAGGCAAACACTGAAGCTTTCTTT. Translating gives CASSLVGQANTEAFF.

This clonotype was seen at least ten times. The CDR3 sequence is CASSPGAGQPQHF. CDR3 nucleotide sequence: TGTGCCAGCTCACCGGGGGCGGGACAGCCCCAGCATTTT. The chain carries TRBV18 and TRBJ1-5; a possible D gene is TRBD1 (6 bases). With 3 bases removed from V and 7 bases from J, the gap between germline ends came to 10 bases. The CDR3 runs 13 residues. Germline V gene lookup returns CDR1 KGHSH and CDR2 LQKENI.